The 27 T cell receptor beta chains given below trace back to one sample, sequenced in a study of identical twins. One entry per CDR3 protein, called by TCRdb with MiXCR from the 5' RACE reads. Here the sample spans about 470,000 distinct CDR3 sequences, 20% to 25% being singletons. Separately, the same data were catalogued under a study of T cells expressing NK-cell markers.

Sequencing was carried out using CD4+ T cells sorted from blood. Receptors originate from a woman between 18 and 30 years old in good health.

The gene calls are TRBV25-1 and TRBJ1-6, with a possible D match to TRBD1 (5 bases). The CDR3 runs to 15 residues. Germline CDR1 is MGHDK and CDR2 is SYGVNS. Trimming took 1 base from V and 9 from J, leaving 13 bases between them. CDR3 loop: CASSELRGRGSPLHF. CDR3 in DNA: TGTGCCAGCAGTGAATTGCGGGGAAGGGGTTCACCCCTCCACTTT.

The chain recombines TRBV30 with TRBJ2-5; D ambiguous. Trimming took off 3 bases at V and 3 bases at J, with 8 bases between the two ends. Germline CDR1 and CDR2: GTSNPN and SVGIG (reference sequence). The CDR3 contains 12 residues. The CDR3 coding sequence is TGTGCCTGGAGATCATATGAAGAGACCCAGTACTTC. Its protein product is CAWRSYEETQYF.

This clonotype was seen a few times. The chain couples TRBV20-1 to TRBJ1-1; D gene ambiguous. CDR3 length: 11 residues. Trimming removed 3 bases from V and 3 bases from J, with 5 bases in between. Germline V gene lookup returns CDR1 DFQATT and CDR2 SNEGSKA (reference sequence). The CDR3 region has the DNA TGCAGTGCTAGGGCGGACACTGAAGCTTTCTTT. This sequence encodes CSARADTEAFF.

The genes are TRBV6-1 and TRBJ2-1; 11 nucleotides agree with TRBD1. This CDR3 is built from 16 residues. CDR1 is MNHNS, CDR2 SASEGT, per germline. Losses at the gene ends were 5 bases for V and 4 bases for J; bases not matched to a gene: 7. CDR3 in DNA: TGTGCCAGCAGTCCACCCGGGACAGGGGGATACAATGAGCAGTTCTTC. This codes for CASSPPGTGGYNEQFF.

Of note for this clonotype: Its ends do not fully match the called genes, so a read error is possible. CDR3 in amino acids: CSSSQVNEQFF. For the CDR3, the DNA is TGTTCCAGCAGCCAAGTGAATGAGCAGTTCTTC. The gene calls are TRBV3-1 and TRBJ2-1; D gene uncertain. Germline V gene data show CDR1 as LGHDT and CDR2 as YNNKEL (reference sequence). This CDR3 is 11 amino acids long.

A few counts support this clonotype. The chain has TRBV10-3 and TRBJ2-7, with D tentatively TRBD1 or TRBD2 (5 bases each). CDR1 and CDR2 from the germline V gene are ENHRY and SYGVKD. The V gene lost 7 bases and the J gene lost 6 bases, with 10 bases spanning the gap. There are 11 residues in the CDR3. CDR3 region: CAIKRGSEQYF. The CDR3 DNA sequence: TGTGCCATCAAGAGGGGTAGCGAGCAGTACTTC.

Ten or more counts support this clonotype. CDR3 nucleotide sequence: TGTGCCAGCTCACCACTCTCCTTAAAAGGCGTGAGGGCCCTCCACTTT. Protein: CASSPLSLKGVRALHF. The rearrangement uses TRBV18 and TRBJ1-6; D gene unclear. Germline V gene lookup returns CDR1 KGHSH and CDR2 LQKENI. V was shortened by 1 base and J by 14 bases, with 21 bases between the two germline ends. There are 16 residues in the CDR3.

CDR3 nucleotide sequence: TGTGCCAGCAGTAAAATGACCCTAGGATCGAGGCAGTATTTT. Translating it yields CASSKMTLGSRQYF. V gene TRBV6-1 combines with J gene TRBJ2-3, with D unresolved. Trimming stripped 5 bases from V and 11 bases from J, with 20 bases between. Germline V gives CDR1 MNHNS, CDR2 SASEGT. The CDR3 has 14 residues.

The V call is TRBV7-9, the J call TRBJ1-1; D gene ambiguous. V lost 1 base, J lost 5 bases, and 5 bases lay in between. This CDR3 comprises 12 residues. Germline V lookup: CDR1 SEHNR, CDR2 FQNEAQ (reference sequence). The CDR3 protein is CASSLVVTEAFF. As DNA, the CDR3 is TGTGCCAGCAGCTTAGTGGTGACTGAAGCTTTCTTT.

The J gene is TRBJ2-7, the V gene TRBV20-1; 7 nucleotides match TRBD2. V dropped 3 bases and J dropped 5; count of bases not matched to a gene: 13. CDR3 length equals 15 residues. The germline gives CDR1 DFQATT, CDR2 SNEGSKA (reference sequence). DNA of the CDR3: TGCAGTGCTAGGGCTAGCGGAGTCCTAAGGAACGAGCAGTACTTC. It yields the protein CSARASGVLRNEQYF.

The V call is TRBV5-1, the J call TRBJ2-7; 10 bases agree with TRBD1. The V segment lost 3 bases and the J segment 5 bases; nucleotides outside the gene matches: 8. There are 15 residues in the CDR3. Germline assignment: CDR1 SGHRS and CDR2 YFSETQ. The CDR3 DNA reads TGCGCCAGCAGCTGGGGCGACAGGGGGCTCGACGAGCAGTACTTC. This codes for CASSWGDRGLDEQYF.

This clonotype was detected only a few times. V usage is TRBV5-1 and J usage is TRBJ2-5; D call uncertain. The CDR3 length is 12 residues. Trimming took 4 bases from V and 5 from J, leaving 9 bases between them. CDR1 is SGHRS, CDR2 YFSETQ, per germline. This CDR3 is CASSAGPETQYF. The CDR3 DNA sequence: TGCGCCAGCAGCGCCGGGCCGGAGACCCAGTACTTC. Full variable domain (rest looked up from reference TRBV5-1 and TRBJ2-5): KAGVTQTPRYLIKTRGQQVTLSCSPISGHRSVSWYQQTPGQGLQFLFEYFSETQRNKGNFPGRFSGRQFSNSRSEMNVSTLELGDSALYLCASSAGPETQYFGPGTRLLVL.

V is TRBV20-1 and J is TRBJ2-3; tentative D call: TRBD1 (5 bases). V lost 0 bases and J 0 bases, leaving 13 bases between the germline ends. This CDR3 contains 16 residues. The V gene's germline CDR1 is DFQATT and CDR2 SNEGSKA (reference sequence). CDR3 bases: TGCAGTGCTAGAGATAGGGCAGGGCTGAGCACAGATACGCAGTATTTT. Translation: CSARDRAGLSTDTQYF.

The chain links TRBV3-1 to TRBJ2-7; D remains ambiguous. Germline V gives CDR1 LGHDT, CDR2 YNNKEL (reference sequence). The CDR3 is 11 amino acids. V was shortened by 0 bases and J by 10 bases, with 7 bases between the two germline ends. The CDR3 sequence: CASSQERQQYF. CDR3 sequence (DNA): TGTGCCAGCAGCCAAGAAAGGCAACAGTACTTC.

J is TRBJ2-2 and V is TRBV6-5; D might be TRBD1 or TRBD2, each matching 5 bases. This CDR3 region has 17 residues. V lost 0 bases and J lost 4, with 15 bases in between. The V gene's germline CDR1 is MNHEY and CDR2 SVGAGI. DNA for the CDR3: TGTGCCAGCAGTTACTCGCGAATAATGGGGACCACCGGGGAGCTGTTTTTT. It encodes CASSYSRIMGTTGELFF.

A few counts support this clonotype. The V gene is TRBV18, the J gene TRBJ1-1; no definite D call. V lost 0 bases and J 0 bases, leaving 11 bases between the germline ends. The CDR3 runs 16 residues. Germline CDR1 reads KGHSH; CDR2 reads LQKENI. The CDR3 reads CASSPPYPRVNTEAFF. DNA of the CDR3: TGTGCCAGCTCACCACCATATCCAAGGGTGAACACTGAAGCTTTCTTT.

This clonotype has more than one count but fewer than ten. The chain uses TRBV20-1 and TRBJ2-3; 13 bases map to TRBD2. CDR1 is DFQATT and CDR2 is SNEGSKA in the germline V gene (reference sequence). CDR3 length: 16 residues. V shed 5 bases and J 4 bases; nucleotides not matched to a gene: 9. The CDR3 sequence: CSALLGTSGVADTQYF. As DNA, the CDR3 is TGCAGTGCTCTCCTAGGGACTAGCGGGGTTGCAGATACGCAGTATTTT.

This rearrangement joins TRBV5-1 to TRBJ2-5, with D possibly being TRBD1 (5 bases). Looked up from germline, CDR1 is SGHRS and CDR2 is YFSETQ. The CDR3 loop spans 13 amino acids. The CDR3 DNA follows: TGCGCTACCTTTGACAGCCCCCGCCAGACCCAGTACTTC. Amino acid sequence: CATFDSPRQTQYF. Based on the CDR3 plus reference TRBV5-1 and TRBJ2-5, the full variable domain is KAGVTQTPRYLIKTRGQQVTLSCSPISGHRSVSWYQQTPGQGLQFLFEYFSETQRNKGNFPGRFSGRQFSNSRSEMNVSTLELGDSALYLCATFDSPRQTQYFGPGTRLLVL.

This chain uses TRBV7-2 with TRBJ1-2; no clear D gene. The ends were cut back, 3 bases at V and 5 bases at J, with 16 bases in the middle. CDR3 size: 15 residues. Germline-derived CDR1 and CDR2 are SGHTA and FQGNSA. In DNA form, the CDR3 reads TGTGCCAGCAGCTTCCCGGGTCTCAACAAGTATGGCTACACCTTC. Protein sequence: CASSFPGLNKYGYTF.

This clonotype has more than one count but fewer than ten. The rearrangement uses TRBV20-1 and TRBJ2-7, with D unclear. CDR3 length: 12 residues. The germline V gene encodes CDR1 DFQATT and CDR2 SNEGSKA (reference sequence). The V and J ends lost 3 bases and 6 bases respectively, with 12 bases between them. This CDR3 reads CSASSTQFEQYF. The CDR3 DNA reads as TGCAGTGCTAGCTCCACTCAGTTCGAGCAGTACTTC.

This clonotype was seen only a few times. The chain recombines TRBV12-3 or TRBV12-4 with TRBJ1-1; the D gene is possibly TRBD1 (6 bases). The length of the CDR3 is 14 residues. Trimming removed 6 bases from V and 1 base from J, with 12 bases in between. CDR3 nucleotides: TGTGCCAGCAGGTTGGGGGCGGGGAACACTGAAGCTTTCTTT. It codes for CASRLGAGNTEAFF.

The chain uses TRBV10-3 and TRBJ2-3; tentative D call: TRBD2 (6 bases). V shed 6 bases and J shed 4 bases, with 14 bases lying between them. This CDR3 is built from 14 residues. Germline CDR1 is ENHRY and CDR2 is SYGVKD. Here the CDR3 DNA reads TGTGCCATCAGCCAGGGAGGTCTGGCAGATACGCAGTATTTT. Protein sequence: CAISQGGLADTQYF.

This clonotype was detected only a few times. J is TRBJ2-7 and V is TRBV20-1, with D perhaps matching TRBD1 (5 bases). The length of the CDR3 is 12 residues. Germline CDR1 DFQATT, CDR2 SNEGSKA (reference sequence). Deletions cut 1 base from V and 6 bases from J, with 10 bases between. CDR3 region: CSARVQGSEQYF. CDR3 DNA: TGCAGTGCTAGAGTTCAGGGTTCCGAGCAGTACTTC.

The chain carries TRBV20-1 and TRBJ2-7, with TRBD1 as a possible D gene (6 bases). V shed 0 bases and J shed 4 bases, with 16 bases lying between them. Germline lookup yields CDR1 DFQATT and CDR2 SNEGSKA (reference sequence). This CDR3 contains 15 residues. The CDR3 DNA reads as TGCAGTGCTAGAGATATGGGGGCCCCAGGGTACGAGCAGTACTTC. Translating gives CSARDMGAPGYEQYF.

A few counts support this clonotype. The chain carries TRBV7-2 and TRBJ2-1; D may be TRBD1 or TRBD2 (5 bases each). The ends were cut back, 3 bases at V and 6 bases at J, with 21 bases in the middle. Germline V gene data show CDR1 as SGHTA and CDR2 as FQGNSA. The CDR3 spans 17 residues. CDR3 residues: CASSFRIPGRSSNEQFF. CDR3 DNA sequence: TGTGCCAGCAGCTTTAGGATCCCGGGACGCTCATCCAATGAGCAGTTCTTC.

The rearrangement uses TRBV4-1 and TRBJ2-1; a weak D match, TRBD2 (6 bases). V was pared by 1 base and J by 10 bases, with 23 bases between. The CDR3 is made up of 17 amino acids. CDR1 and CDR2 (germline): MGHRA, YSYEKL. In nucleotides, the CDR3 is TGCGCCAGCAGCCAAGTCCGCACGGGAGTTGCCCTTAACGAGCAGTTCTTC. Its protein product is CASSQVRTGVALNEQFF.

This clonotype has more than one count but fewer than ten. The chain joins TRBV5-1 to TRBJ2-3; D gene ambiguous. Germline V gene data show CDR1 as SGHRS and CDR2 as YFSETQ. V shed 0 bases and J shed 10 bases, with 9 bases lying between them. The CDR3 loop spans 12 amino acids. The CDR3 sequence is CASSLGLESQYF. The CDR3 DNA reads as TGCGCCAGCAGCTTGGGATTAGAGTCGCAGTATTTT.